Below, 29 T cell receptor beta chains from the same sample are listed, as sequenced in a study of memory CD4+ T cells and cytomegalovirus serostatus (dated by TCRdb to between 2019 and 2020). A FACSAria II was used to sort memory CD4+ T cells, defined as single viable CD3+CD4+CD8-CD45RO+ cells. The library was obtained by the immunoSEQ multiplex PCR assay. Drawn from immuneACCESS, this table holds only the in-frame rearrangements with V and J called that TCRdb kept. Clones are partly lost; checked studies trace under half to an unresolved V gene and leave the rest unexplained. The sample table shows 58,000 or so clones, and 70% to 85% are seen once. Over 2% of the sample is in the top ten clones. Material: memory CD4+ T cells from blood. The receptor set was obtained from an adult in good health and CMV-seropositive.

V usage is TRBV7-2 and J usage is TRBJ1-1; no reliable D call. Looked up from germline, CDR1 is SGHTA and CDR2 is FQGNSA. Trimming cost V 1 base and J 0 bases, with 9 bases left between them. The length of the CDR3 is 15 residues. The CDR3 region has the DNA TGTGCCAGCAGCTTAGTAAACACCATGAACACTGAAGCTTTCTTT. Translated: CASSLVNTMNTEAFF.

The rearrangement links TRBV9 to TRBJ2-5; D is uncertain. V shed 0 bases and J shed 7 bases, with 7 bases lying between them. Germline CDR1 reads SGDLS; CDR2 reads YYNGEE. The CDR3 covers 12 residues. The CDR3 region is CASSVEDGTQYF. The CDR3 bases are TGTGCCAGCAGCGTAGAGGACGGGACCCAGTACTTC.

The rearrangement links TRBV6-6 to TRBJ2-1; TRBD2 aligns across 14 bases. The CDR3 has 15 residues. Germline values: CDR1 MNHNY, CDR2 SVGAGI (reference sequence). With V trimmed by 2 bases and J by 7 bases, 1 base remained unmatched. The CDR3, as DNA: TGTGCCAGCAGTTACGGGACTAGCGGGAGAAATGAGCAGTTCTTC. Translating gives CASSYGTSGRNEQFF.

For the CDR3, the DNA is TGTGCCAGCAGCTTGCGCGTCACAGGGGGCGGCGAGCAGTACTTC. It specifies CASSLRVTGGGEQYF. J is TRBJ2-7 and V is TRBV5-4; 9 bases match TRBD1. V dropped 1 base and J dropped 6; count of bases not matched to a gene: 8. Germline V gives CDR1 SGHNT, CDR2 YYREEE (reference sequence). The CDR3 extends over 15 amino acids.

This clone has at least ten counts. The gene calls are TRBV6-1 and TRBJ1-2, with D unclear. CDR1 is MNHNS and CDR2 is SASEGT in the germline V gene. This CDR3 region has 14 residues. V was trimmed by 6 bases and J by 1 base, leaving 12 bases between them. This chain's CDR3 is CASRAIGLNYGYTF. DNA for the CDR3: TGTGCCAGCAGGGCCATCGGGCTTAACTATGGCTACACCTTC.

This chain connects TRBV11-2 to TRBJ2-7, with 8 positions matching TRBD1. Germline V gives CDR1 SGHAT, CDR2 FQNNGV. J lost 3 bases, V lost 5 bases, and 9 bases had no gene match. The CDR3 has 15 amino acids. CDR3 bases: TGTGCCAGCAGCGTAGGACAGGGCCGCAACTACGAGCAGTACTTC. It yields the protein CASSVGQGRNYEQYF.

The J gene is TRBJ2-7, the V gene TRBV21-1. TRBV21-1 is designated a pseudogene. The CDR3 sequence is 17 residues long. CDR3 amino acids: CASSKADPKRPRYEQYV. CDR3 in DNA: TGTGCCAGCAGCAAGGCCGATCCAAAAAGACCGCGATACGAGCAGTACGTC.

The chain employs TRBV4-1 and TRBJ2-2; D remains ambiguous. Germline assignment: CDR1 MGHRA and CDR2 YSYEKL. V lost 2 bases and J lost 6, with 16 bases in between. This CDR3 is 16 amino acids long. The CDR3 here is CASSQPTADSAGELFF. As DNA, the CDR3 is TGCGCCAGCAGCCAACCCACCGCAGATTCTGCCGGGGAGCTGTTTTTT.

This chain links TRBV6-5 with TRBJ2-5; D might be TRBD1 or TRBD2, each matching 5 bases. Trimming cost V 5 bases and J 4 bases, with 17 bases left between them. This CDR3 spans 15 amino acids. Germline assignment: CDR1 MNHEY and CDR2 SVGAGI. CDR3 DNA sequence: TGTGCCAGCAGTGTTAGACGGGACCGTCCAGAGACCCAGTACTTC. Translating gives CASSVRRDRPETQYF.

The chain combines TRBV6-6 with TRBJ2-1; 10 bases are a match to TRBD2. Germline V gives CDR1 MNHNY, CDR2 SVGAGI (reference sequence). CDR3 length equals 15 residues. V gave up 6 bases and J gave up 4 bases; unmatched junction bases: 6. The CDR3 sequence is CASSTTSGDYNEQFF. CDR3 sequence (DNA): TGTGCCAGCAGCACTACTAGCGGGGATTACAATGAGCAGTTCTTC.

The V call is TRBV4-3, the J call TRBJ2-6; D perhaps matches TRBD2 (6 bases). Germline CDR1 LGHNA, CDR2 YSLEER. The CDR3 covers 16 residues. Trimming took off 4 bases at V and 2 bases at J, with 12 bases between the two ends. CDR3 amino acids: CASSPLGGAGANVLTF. The CDR3 DNA is TGCGCCAGCAGCCCCCTGGGCGGGGCTGGGGCCAACGTCCTGACTTTC.

The rearrangement joins TRBV28 to TRBJ2-3; TRBD2 matches at 8 bases. Germline V gives CDR1 MDHEN, CDR2 SYDVKM. The junction had 6 bases not matched to a gene; V was cut back by 3 bases and J by 1 base. This CDR3 region has 16 residues. CDR3 protein: CASSFAIAGRTDTQYF. CDR3 bases: TGTGCCAGCAGTTTCGCAATAGCGGGGCGCACAGATACGCAGTATTTT.

This sequence joins TRBV19 and TRBJ1-5; D perhaps matches TRBD1 (5 bases). This CDR3 is 15 amino acids long. CDR1 LNHDA and CDR2 SQIVND come from the germline V gene (reference sequence). V was clipped by 1 base and J by 4 bases, with 11 bases between them. In nucleotides, the CDR3 is TGTGCCAGTAGTATAGTTATGGGGGGGAATCAGCCCCAGCATTTT. Protein sequence: CASSIVMGGNQPQHF.

The chain combines TRBV7-8 with TRBJ1-5; D remains unclear. CDR1 is SGHVS and CDR2 is FQNEAQ in the germline V gene. Trimming took 3 bases from V and 6 from J, leaving 9 bases between them. CDR3 size: 13 residues. The CDR3 DNA sequence: TGTGCCAGCAGCTTGACGGGAGGTCAGCCCCAGCATTTT. Translating it yields CASSLTGGQPQHF.

V usage is TRBV7-3 and J usage is TRBJ2-2; 7 positions match TRBD1. The CDR3 length is 17 residues. Germline lookup yields CDR1 SGHTA and CDR2 FQGTGA. The junction had 4 bases not matched to a gene; V was cut back by 0 bases and J by 0 bases. CDR3 nucleotides: TGTGCCAGCAGCTTAACGTACGACAGGGCGAACACCGGGGAGCTGTTTTTT. Translating it yields CASSLTYDRANTGELFF.

The chain uses TRBV10-3 and TRBJ1-1, with 7 bases that match TRBD1. The CDR3 is made up of 13 amino acids. The V and J ends lost 7 bases and 1 base, in that order; junction bases with no gene match: 3. The germline gives CDR1 ENHRY, CDR2 SYGVKD. CDR3 sequence: CAITRDRNTEAFF. DNA of the CDR3: TGTGCCATCACCCGGGACAGGAACACTGAAGCTTTCTTT.

The rearrangement links TRBV7-9 to TRBJ2-1; D not resolved. Trimming took off 2 bases at V and 3 bases at J, with 8 bases between the two ends. Looked up from germline, CDR1 is SEHNR and CDR2 is FQNEAQ (reference sequence). This CDR3 has 14 amino acids. The CDR3 DNA follows: TGTGCCAGCAGCTTATCTTCCCACTACAATGAGCAGTTCTTC. Protein product: CASSLSSHYNEQFF.

This clone was detected only a few times. J is TRBJ2-3 and V is TRBV12-5; D is possibly TRBD1 or TRBD2 (5 bases each). The CDR3 length is 14 residues. Looked up from germline, CDR1 is LGHNT and CDR2 is FRNRAP. Here the CDR3 reads CAASGTLSTDTQYF. The CDR3 DNA reads as TGTGCCGCCTCCGGGACGCTGAGCACAGATACGCAGTATTTT.

The chain is built from TRBV27 and TRBJ2-3; unclear D gene. V lost 3 bases and J 3 bases, leaving 7 bases between the germline ends. The germline V gene encodes CDR1 MNHEY and CDR2 SMNVEV (reference sequence). This CDR3 is built from 13 residues. As DNA, the CDR3 is TGTGCCAGCAGTTTCTTCGGGACAGATACGCAGTATTTT. As protein: CASSFFGTDTQYF.

In nucleotides, the CDR3 is TGTGCCAGCACCTCGGCGGCCCAACCTTGGGACGAGCAGTACTTC. Amino acids: CASTSAAQPWDEQYF. The rearrangement links TRBV27 to TRBJ2-7; no clear D. The CDR3 has 15 residues. The germline V gene encodes CDR1 MNHEY and CDR2 SMNVEV (reference sequence). V gave up 7 bases and J gave up 5 bases, with 21 bases separating them.

This clone was detected a few times. V is TRBV29-1 and J is TRBJ1-1, with 7 positions matching TRBD1. This CDR3 spans 12 amino acids. Trimming took 6 bases from V and 11 from J; bases not matched to a gene: 12. Per the germline V gene, CDR1 is SQVTM and CDR2 is ANQGSEA. The CDR3 sequence is CSVDRDRLGAFF. The CDR3, as DNA: TGCAGCGTCGACCGGGACAGACTCGGGGCTTTCTTT. The variable domain in full, completed from reference TRBV29-1 and TRBJ1-1, reads SAVISQKPSRDICQRGTSLTIQCQVDSQVTMMFWYRQQPGQSLTLIATANQGSEATYESGFVIDKFPISRPNLTFSTLTVSNMSPEDSSIYLCSVDRDRLGAFFGQGTRLTVV.

The V and J genes are TRBV30 and TRBJ2-1, with D hard to call. Germline V gives CDR1 GTSNPN, CDR2 SVGIG (reference sequence). Deletions cut 3 bases from V and 8 bases from J, with 14 bases between. This CDR3 comprises 13 residues. The CDR3 spells CAWSPGGEHEQFF. The CDR3 DNA is TGTGCCTGGAGCCCCGGTGGGGAACATGAGCAGTTCTTC.

The chain couples TRBV6-1 to TRBJ1-2, with D unclear. V was trimmed by 7 bases and J by 4 bases, leaving 19 bases between them. Germline V gene sequence: CDR1 MNHNS, CDR2 SASEGT. The CDR3 is 15 amino acids. CDR3 nucleotides: TGTGCCAGCACCTTAGCAGCCGGACTGATCTATGGCTACACCTTC. It codes for CASTLAAGLIYGYTF.

DNA for the CDR3: TGTGCCAGCAGGTTCGGGACTCTAATAGGGATTAGCACAGATACGCAGTATTTT. Its translation is CASRFGTLIGISTDTQYF. V gene TRBV11-2 combines with J gene TRBJ2-3; D is possibly TRBD2 (6 bases). This CDR3 spans 18 amino acids. Between the trimmed V and J ends, which lost 6 bases and 0 bases, there was a span of 22 bases. Germline V gene sequence: CDR1 SGHAT, CDR2 FQNNGV.

In nucleotides, the CDR3 is TGTGCCAGCAGCTCAACAGGGGACGAGCAGTACGTC. This translates into CASSSTGDEQYV. This sequence joins TRBV7-2 and TRBJ2-7, with TRBD1 matching 7 bases. Germline V lookup: CDR1 SGHTA, CDR2 FQGNSA. Trimming took 4 bases from V and 5 from J; bases not matched to a gene: 2. The CDR3 has 12 residues.

The rearrangement links TRBV19 to TRBJ1-1; tentative D call: TRBD1 (6 bases). Germline lookup yields CDR1 LNHDA and CDR2 SQIVND (reference sequence). Trimming stripped 8 bases from V and 5 bases from J, with 18 bases between. The CDR3 is 14 amino acids. CDR3 region: CASGVHRARTEAFF. The CDR3 region has the DNA TGTGCCAGTGGAGTTCACAGGGCGAGGACTGAAGCTTTCTTT.

The chain uses TRBV5-1 and TRBJ2-1; 8 nucleotides agree with TRBD2. The CDR3 contains 17 residues. Germline-derived CDR1 and CDR2 are SGHRS and YFSETQ. J lost 4 bases, V lost 2 bases, and 11 bases had no gene match. The CDR3 nucleotides are TGCGCCAGCAGCTTCGCGCCATCGTTAGCGGGGTACAATGAGCAGTTCTTC. The encoded protein is CASSFAPSLAGYNEQFF.

This clone was recorded only once. The rearrangement uses TRBV27 and TRBJ2-3, with D possibly matching TRBD1 (5 bases). CDR1 and CDR2 (germline): MNHEY, SMNVEV (reference sequence). The CDR3 is 13 residues long. Trimming left V 3 bases short and J 3 bases short, with 7 bases between. The CDR3 DNA reads as TGTGCCAGCAGTTTTCAGGGAACAGATACGCAGTATTTT. Translation: CASSFQGTDTQYF.

The chain joins TRBV19 to TRBJ2-3, with 10 bases identical to TRBD2. The CDR3 is 14 amino acids. Germline V lookup: CDR1 LNHDA, CDR2 SQIVND (reference sequence). DNA of the CDR3: TGTGCAACGAAGCGGGAGGGCCGTACAGATACGCAGTATTTT. It specifies CATKREGRTDTQYF.